The 22 T cell receptor beta chains reported below all come from one sample, sequenced in a study of cytomegalovirus exposure and HLA in healthy donors (dated by TCRdb to the late 2010s). Library preparation used the immunoSEQ multiplex PCR assay. A mixture of 60 forward primers for TCR Vbeta segments and 13 reverse primers for TCR Jbeta segments was used in the multiplex PCR. Sourced from immuneACCESS, this table was stored by TCRdb with only in-frame sequences that have V and J called. A share of the clones is absent; for the studies checked, an unresolved V gene accounts for under half, and the remainder has no known explanation. In all, the sample holds about 160,000 clones, and approximately 79% of those were seen once. The ten largest clones capture 3.5% to 5.5% of the sample. Sequences were obtained from PBMCs. Receptors were obtained from a man aged 35 to 55 in good health and CMV-seronegative.

The chain couples TRBV9 to TRBJ2-1; possibly TRBD2 for D (6 bases). Germline loops: CDR1 SGDLS, CDR2 YYNGEE. Trimming cost V 3 bases and J 0 bases, with 13 bases left between them. This CDR3 comprises 16 residues. The CDR3 loop is CASSAVLGGSYNEQFF. DNA of the CDR3: TGTGCCAGCAGCGCTGTTCTGGGGGGCTCCTACAATGAGCAGTTCTTC.

The chain couples TRBV29-1 to TRBJ2-5, with D unclear. The germline V gene has CDR1 SQVTM and CDR2 ANQGSEA. V lost 7 bases, J lost 5 bases, and 14 bases lay in between. The CDR3 is made up of 12 amino acids. For the CDR3, the DNA is TGCAGCGGTGGCCAAGATTGGGAGACCCAGTACTTC. Protein sequence: CSGGQDWETQYF.

The chain uses TRBV4-1 and TRBJ2-3; 7 nucleotides agree with TRBD2. The trim removed 2 bases at V and 2 bases at J, leaving 7 bases unmatched. Per germline, CDR1 MGHRA and CDR2 YSYEKL. CDR3 length: 16 amino acids. In nucleotides, the CDR3 is TGCGCCAGCAGCCAACTGTGGCGGGAGTACACAGATACGCAGTATTTT. Its protein is CASSQLWREYTDTQYF.

This chain joins TRBV10-3 and TRBJ1-1; 7 nucleotides match TRBD1. The CDR3 is made up of 14 amino acids. The J segment lost 4 bases and the V segment lost 6 bases, leaving 8 bases of the junction unmatched. Per the germline V gene, CDR1 is ENHRY and CDR2 is SYGVKD. The CDR3 DNA reads TGTGCCATCAGGAGGGAAGACAGGGCCACTGAAGCTTTCTTT. This gives the protein CAIRREDRATEAFF.

The chain has TRBV6-1 and TRBJ2-7; TRBD2 aligns across 14 bases. Trimming took 6 bases from V and 4 from J; bases not matched to a gene: 2. The CDR3 sequence is 14 residues long. Germline CDR1 reads MNHNS; CDR2 reads SASEGT. The CDR3, as DNA: TGTGCCAGCAGGGGGACTAGCGGGGGATACGAGCAGTACTTC. The encoded protein is CASRGTSGGYEQYF.

CDR3 in DNA: TGTGCCAGCATGACAGGCGCGAACACCGGGGAGCTGTTTTTT. This codes for CASMTGANTGELFF. This rearrangement joins TRBV27 to TRBJ2-2; D is perhaps TRBD1 (6 bases). The CDR3 length is 14 residues. CDR1 is MNHEY, CDR2 SMNVEV, per germline (reference sequence). V was cut by 7 bases and J by 0 bases, with 9 bases left in between.

CDR3 sequence: CASSLTKHPSYEQYF. CDR3 bases: TGTGCCAGCAGCTTGACAAAACACCCCTCCTACGAGCAGTACTTC. This chain connects TRBV7-6 to TRBJ2-7; D remains ambiguous. CDR1 and CDR2 from the germline V gene are SGHVS and FNYEAQ. CDR3 length: 15 residues. Trimming shortened V by 3 bases and J by 0 bases, and 12 bases separated the two germline ends.

To note about this clone: Mismatch with germline at one junction end may stem from a read error. The genes are TRBV4-3 and TRBJ1-2; no clear D gene. CDR1 is LGHNA, CDR2 YSLEER, per germline. CDR3 size: 14 residues. In DNA, the CDR3 is TGCGCCAGCAGTCAAGGTCGGGGAGGGTATGGCTACACCTTC. This gives the protein CASSQGRGGYGYTF.

This rearrangement joins TRBV5-4 to TRBJ2-2; 10 nucleotides align to TRBD2. This CDR3 comprises 16 residues. With 1 base clipped from V and 6 bases from J, the junction kept 6 bases outside the gene matches. CDR1 and CDR2 (germline): SGHNT, YYREEE (reference sequence). Here the CDR3 reads CASSLTAGGYPGELFF. The CDR3 nucleotides read TGTGCCAGCAGCTTGACAGCGGGGGGGTACCCCGGGGAGCTGTTTTTT.

The chain carries TRBV9 and TRBJ2-5, with TRBD1 matching 7 bases. The CDR3 is 14 amino acids. Trimming took 4 bases from V and 8 from J; bases not matched to a gene: 11. Germline lookup yields CDR1 SGDLS and CDR2 YYNGEE. The DNA for the CDR3 is TGTGCCAGCAGCCCCTACACAGGGGCGCCCACCCAGTACTTC. It is translated as CASSPYTGAPTQYF.

The J gene is TRBJ1-2, the V gene TRBV4-3, with 10 bases lining up with TRBD1. Germline CDR1 and CDR2: LGHNA and YSLEER. CDR3 length equals 16 residues. After removal of 2 bases from V and 8 bases from J, the junction contained 11 bases not matched to a gene. In nucleotides, the CDR3 is TGCGCCAGCAGCCAAAACTCCGGGACAGGGGCTCGGGGCTACACCTTC. Translation gives CASSQNSGTGARGYTF.

This clone has just a few counts. The gene calls are TRBV5-4 and TRBJ2-6, with D possibly TRBD2 on 6 matching bases. The V end was cut by 0 bases, the J end by 4 bases, with 8 bases between. Germline CDR1 SGHNT, CDR2 YYREEE (reference sequence). The CDR3 has 15 residues. The CDR3, as DNA: TGTGCCAGCAGCTTGGTTGCGGGAGGGGCCAACGTCCTGACTTTC. Translating it yields CASSLVAGGANVLTF.

V usage is TRBV30 and J usage is TRBJ1-2; D unclear. Trimming shortened V by 5 bases and J by 5 bases, and 18 bases separated the two germline ends. There are 14 residues in the CDR3. Germline CDR1 and CDR2: GTSNPN and SVGIG (reference sequence). The CDR3 is CAWHTRYTSYGYTF. Written as DNA, the CDR3 is TGTGCCTGGCATACCCGATACACCTCTTATGGCTACACCTTC.

This clone occurred a few times. The V call is TRBV6-4, the J call TRBJ2-3; D ambiguous. The V gene lost 4 bases and the J gene lost 1 base, with 3 bases spanning the gap. From germline, CDR1 is MRHNA and CDR2 SNTAGT. The CDR3 sequence is 12 residues long. CDR3 sequence (DNA): TGTGCCAGCAGTGCTGGCACAGATACGCAGTATTTT. Its protein product is CASSAGTDTQYF.

The V gene is TRBV30, the J gene TRBJ1-5; D is undetermined. The V gene's germline CDR1 is GTSNPN and CDR2 SVGIG (reference sequence). Trimming removed 1 base from V and 7 bases from J, with 14 bases in between. CDR3 size: 14 residues. The chain's CDR3 is CAWSGAGGYQPQHF. Written as DNA, the CDR3 is TGTGCCTGGAGTGGGGCGGGAGGATACCAGCCCCAGCATTTT. The variable domain in full, with the rest retrieved from reference TRBV30 and TRBJ1-5, is SQTIHQWPATLVQPVGSPLSLECTVEGTSNPNLYWYRQAAGRGLQLLFYSVGIGQISSEVPQNLSASRPQDRQFILSSKKLLLSDSGFYLCAWSGAGGYQPQHFGDGTRLSIL.

The DNA for the CDR3 is TGCGCCAGCAGCTTGGACGCGACAGGGGTGAAAGGCAATCAGCCCCAGCATTTT. Translated, it gives CASSLDATGVKGNQPQHF. This chain connects TRBV5-1 to TRBJ1-5, with 8 bases matching TRBD1. CDR1 and CDR2 from the germline V gene are SGHRS and YFSETQ. V dropped 0 bases and J dropped 2; count of bases not matched to a gene: 10. CDR3 length: 18 residues.

The V and J genes are TRBV7-9 and TRBJ1-2; tentatively, D is TRBD1 (6 bases). The CDR3 is 16 amino acids. V lost 4 bases to trimming and J lost 4 bases, with 19 bases between them. CDR1 and CDR2 (germline): SEHNR, FQNEAQ (reference sequence). The CDR3 region has the DNA TGTGCCAGCAGCTCCCCGGACAGACTCATATTCTATGGCTACACCTTC. Translation gives CASSSPDRLIFYGYTF.

This clone came up a few times. The V and J genes are TRBV9 and TRBJ1-2; D is uncertain. V was cut by 0 bases and J by 0 bases, with 6 bases left in between. The CDR3 runs 14 residues. Germline CDR1 reads SGDLS; CDR2 reads YYNGEE. CDR3 residues: CASSVDGTNYGYTF. CDR3 coding DNA: TGTGCCAGCAGCGTAGATGGCACTAACTATGGCTACACCTTC. The full variable domain, with the rest looked up from reference TRBV9 and TRBJ1-2, is DSGVTQTPKHLITATGQRVTLRCSPRSGDLSVYWYQQSLDQGLQFLIQYYNGEERAKGNILERFSAQQFPDLHSELNLSSLELGDSALYFCASSVDGTNYGYTFGSGTRLTVV.

Written as DNA, the CDR3 is TGTGCCAGCAGCTTAATACAGGTCGGGGATACGCAGTATTTT. It specifies CASSLIQVGDTQYF. The chain is built from TRBV5-4 and TRBJ2-3; a possible D gene is TRBD1 (5 bases). Germline-derived CDR1 and CDR2 are SGHNT and YYREEE (reference sequence). The V gene lost 2 bases and the J gene lost 6 bases, with 13 bases spanning the gap. The CDR3 is 14 residues long. Based on the CDR3 plus reference TRBV5-4 and TRBJ2-3, the full variable domain is ETGVTQSPTHLIKTRGQQVTLRCSSQSGHNTVSWYQQALGQGPQFIFQYYREEENGRGNFPPRFSGLQFPNYSSELNVNALELDDSALYLCASSLIQVGDTQYFGPGTRLTVL.

The chain is built from TRBV10-3 and TRBJ1-2; D is unclear. The CDR3 covers 12 residues. V shed 2 bases and J shed 8 bases, with 9 bases lying between them. CDR1 is ENHRY and CDR2 is SYGVKD in the germline V gene. CDR3: CAISEGPGGYTF. The CDR3 DNA follows: TGTGCCATCAGTGAGGGACCGGGGGGCTACACCTTC.

The rearrangement uses TRBV30 and TRBJ2-6, with D perhaps matching TRBD2 (6 bases). The CDR3 runs 14 residues. CDR1 and CDR2 from the germline V gene are GTSNPN and SVGIG (reference sequence). V lost 3 bases and J lost 4, with 10 bases in between. This chain's CDR3 is CAWSRGSGANVLTF. The CDR3 DNA follows: TGTGCCTGGAGCCGGGGGTCCGGGGCCAACGTCCTGACTTTC.

This chain links TRBV5-1 with TRBJ1-2; 7 nucleotides match TRBD1. V dropped 4 bases and J dropped 3; count of bases not matched to a gene: 9. CDR1 is SGHRS and CDR2 is YFSETQ in the germline V gene. This CDR3 spans 15 amino acids. CDR3 nucleotide sequence: TGCGCCAGCAGCCGCGGACAGGTCAACGACTATGGCTACACCTTC. Residues: CASSRGQVNDYGYTF.